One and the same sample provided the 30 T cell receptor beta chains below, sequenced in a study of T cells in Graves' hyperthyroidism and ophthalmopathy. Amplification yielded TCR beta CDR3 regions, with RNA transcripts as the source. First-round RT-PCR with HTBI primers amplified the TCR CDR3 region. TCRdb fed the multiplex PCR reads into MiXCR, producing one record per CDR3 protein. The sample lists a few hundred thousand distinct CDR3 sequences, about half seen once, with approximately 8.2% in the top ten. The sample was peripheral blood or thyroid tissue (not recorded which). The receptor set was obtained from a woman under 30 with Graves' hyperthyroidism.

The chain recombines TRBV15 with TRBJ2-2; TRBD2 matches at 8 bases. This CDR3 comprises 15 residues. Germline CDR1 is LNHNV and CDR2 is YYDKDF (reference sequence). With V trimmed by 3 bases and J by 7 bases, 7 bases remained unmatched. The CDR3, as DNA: TGTGCCACCAGCAGTCCCCGGGGGGGCCACGGGGAGCTGTTTTTT. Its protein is CATSSPRGGHGELFF.

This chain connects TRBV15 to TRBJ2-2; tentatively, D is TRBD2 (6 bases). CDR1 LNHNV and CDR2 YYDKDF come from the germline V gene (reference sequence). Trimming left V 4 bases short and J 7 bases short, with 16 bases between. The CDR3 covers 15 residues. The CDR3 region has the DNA TGTGCCACCAGCACCGCGGAGGGTGGGATCGGGGAGCTGTTTTTT. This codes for CATSTAEGGIGELFF. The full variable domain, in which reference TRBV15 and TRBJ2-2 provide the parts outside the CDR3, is DAMVIQNPRYQVTQFGKPVTLSCSQTLNHNVMYWYQQKSSQAPKLLFHYYDKDFNNEADTPDNFQSRRPNTSFCFLDIRSPGLGDTAMYLCATSTAEGGIGELFFGEGSRLTVL.

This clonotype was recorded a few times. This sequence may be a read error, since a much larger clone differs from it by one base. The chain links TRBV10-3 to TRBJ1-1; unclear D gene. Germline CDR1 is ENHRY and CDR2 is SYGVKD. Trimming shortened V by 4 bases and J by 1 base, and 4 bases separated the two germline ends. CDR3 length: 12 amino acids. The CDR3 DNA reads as TGTGCCATCAGTGTAGAGAACACTGAAGCTTTCTTT. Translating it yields CAISVENTEAFF.

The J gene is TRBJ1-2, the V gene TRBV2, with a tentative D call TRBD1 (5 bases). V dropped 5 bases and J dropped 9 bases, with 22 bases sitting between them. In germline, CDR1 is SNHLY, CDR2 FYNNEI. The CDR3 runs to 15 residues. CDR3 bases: TGTGCCAGCAGTCCGGGACGGGAGGAATTATATAGCTACACCTTC. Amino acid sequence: CASSPGREELYSYTF.

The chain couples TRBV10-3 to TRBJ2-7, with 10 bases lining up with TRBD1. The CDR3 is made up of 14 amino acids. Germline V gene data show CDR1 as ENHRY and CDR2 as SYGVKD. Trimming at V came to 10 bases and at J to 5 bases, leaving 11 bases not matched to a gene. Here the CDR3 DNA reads TGTGCCAGCAGCGAGGACAGGGGGATAAACGAGCAGTACTTC. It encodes CASSEDRGINEQYF.

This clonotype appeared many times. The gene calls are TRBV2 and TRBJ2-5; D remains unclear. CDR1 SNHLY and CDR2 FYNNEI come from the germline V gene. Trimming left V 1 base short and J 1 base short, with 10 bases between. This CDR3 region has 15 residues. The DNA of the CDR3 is TGTGCCAGCAGTGAAGTGGCTGCCCTCCAAGAGACCCAGTACTTC. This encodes CASSEVAALQETQYF.

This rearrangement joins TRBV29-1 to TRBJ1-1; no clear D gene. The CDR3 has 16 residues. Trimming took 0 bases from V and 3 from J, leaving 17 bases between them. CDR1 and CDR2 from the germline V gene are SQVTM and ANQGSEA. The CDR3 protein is CSVEDHPGEGDTEAFF. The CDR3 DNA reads TGCAGCGTTGAAGATCATCCGGGCGAAGGAGACACTGAAGCTTTCTTT. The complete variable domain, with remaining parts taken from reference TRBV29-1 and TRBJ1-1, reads SAVISQKPSRDICQRGTSLTIQCQVDSQVTMMFWYRQQPGQSLTLIATANQGSEATYESGFVIDKFPISRPNLTFSTLTVSNMSPEDSSIYLCSVEDHPGEGDTEAFFGQGTRLTVV.

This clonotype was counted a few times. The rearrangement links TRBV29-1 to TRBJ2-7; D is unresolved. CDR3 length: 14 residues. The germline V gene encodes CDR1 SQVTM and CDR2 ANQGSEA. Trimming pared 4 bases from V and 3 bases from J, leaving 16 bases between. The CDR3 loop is CSVVPVGKLYEQYF. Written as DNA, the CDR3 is TGCAGCGTTGTGCCAGTGGGTAAACTCTACGAGCAGTACTTC.

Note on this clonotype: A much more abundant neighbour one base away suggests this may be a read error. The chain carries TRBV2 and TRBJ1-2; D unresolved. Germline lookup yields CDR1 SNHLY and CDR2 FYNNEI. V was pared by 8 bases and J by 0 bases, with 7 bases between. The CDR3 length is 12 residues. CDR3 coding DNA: TGTGCCAGCGTGGAAGCTAACTATGGCTACACCTTC. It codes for CASVEANYGYTF.

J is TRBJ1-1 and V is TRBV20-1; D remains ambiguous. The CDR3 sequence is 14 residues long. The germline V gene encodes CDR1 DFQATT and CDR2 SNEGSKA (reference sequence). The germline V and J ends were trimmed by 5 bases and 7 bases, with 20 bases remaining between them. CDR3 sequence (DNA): TGCAGTGCTCCCTCTCCCACGGCCTGGGGTGAAGCTTTCTTT. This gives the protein CSAPSPTAWGEAFF.

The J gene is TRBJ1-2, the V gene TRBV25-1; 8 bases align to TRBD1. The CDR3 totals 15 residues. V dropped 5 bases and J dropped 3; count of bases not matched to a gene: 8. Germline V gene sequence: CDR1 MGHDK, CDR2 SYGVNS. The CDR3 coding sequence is TGTGCCAGCAGTTGGTCGGCGGGACAGGACTATGGCTACACCTTC. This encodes CASSWSAGQDYGYTF.

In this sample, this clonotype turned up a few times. The CDR3 is CASSAETGVHSGLPYEQYF. CDR3 DNA sequence: TGTGCCAGCAGCGCCGAGACAGGAGTTCACTCGGGACTCCCCTACGAGCAGTACTTC. The rearrangement joins TRBV7-9 to TRBJ2-7; D might be TRBD1 or TRBD2, each matching 6 bases. This CDR3 comprises 19 residues. V was pared by 5 bases and J by 2 bases, with 28 bases between. Looked up from germline, CDR1 is SEHNR and CDR2 is FQNEAQ (reference sequence).

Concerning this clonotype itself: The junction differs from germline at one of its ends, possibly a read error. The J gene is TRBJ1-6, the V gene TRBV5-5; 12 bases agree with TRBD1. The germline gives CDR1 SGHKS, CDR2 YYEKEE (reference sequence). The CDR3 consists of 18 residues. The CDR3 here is CASSPSLSGTGGNSPLHF. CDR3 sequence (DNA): TGCGCCAGCAGCCCATCCTTATCCGGGACAGGGGGCAATTCACCCCTCCACTTT.

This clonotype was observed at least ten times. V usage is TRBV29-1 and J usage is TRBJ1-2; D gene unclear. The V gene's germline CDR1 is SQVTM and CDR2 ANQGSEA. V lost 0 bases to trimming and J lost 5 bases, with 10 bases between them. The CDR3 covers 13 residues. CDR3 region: CSVEDTVKYGYTF. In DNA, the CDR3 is TGCAGCGTTGAAGACACAGTGAAGTATGGCTACACCTTC.

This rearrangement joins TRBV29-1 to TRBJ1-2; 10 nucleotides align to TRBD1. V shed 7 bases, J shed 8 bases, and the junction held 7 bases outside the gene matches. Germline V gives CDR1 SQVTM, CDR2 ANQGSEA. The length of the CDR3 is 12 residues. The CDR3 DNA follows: TGCAGCGCTAGACAGGGGGCAAAGGGCTACACCTTC. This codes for CSARQGAKGYTF.

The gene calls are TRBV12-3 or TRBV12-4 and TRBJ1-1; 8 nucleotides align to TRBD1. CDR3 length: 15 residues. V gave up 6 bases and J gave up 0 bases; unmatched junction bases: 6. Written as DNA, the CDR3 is TGTGCCAGCAGCGAGACAGGGGTAGTGAACACTGAAGCTTTCTTT. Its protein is CASSETGVVNTEAFF.

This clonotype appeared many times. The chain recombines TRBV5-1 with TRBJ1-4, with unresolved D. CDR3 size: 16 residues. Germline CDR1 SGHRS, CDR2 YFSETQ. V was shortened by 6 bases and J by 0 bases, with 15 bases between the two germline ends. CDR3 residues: CASTMGGRATNEKLFF. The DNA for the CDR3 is TGCGCCAGCACCATGGGAGGGCGTGCAACTAATGAAAAACTGTTTTTT.

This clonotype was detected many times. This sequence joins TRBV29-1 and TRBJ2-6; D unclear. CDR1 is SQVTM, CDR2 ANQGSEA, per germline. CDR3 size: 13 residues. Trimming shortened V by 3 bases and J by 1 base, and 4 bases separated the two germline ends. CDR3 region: CSVDGSGANVLTF. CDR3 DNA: TGCAGCGTTGATGGATCTGGGGCCAACGTCCTGACTTTC. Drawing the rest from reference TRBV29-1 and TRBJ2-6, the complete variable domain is SAVISQKPSRDICQRGTSLTIQCQVDSQVTMMFWYRQQPGQSLTLIATANQGSEATYESGFVIDKFPISRPNLTFSTLTVSNMSPEDSSIYLCSVDGSGANVLTFGAGSRLTVL.

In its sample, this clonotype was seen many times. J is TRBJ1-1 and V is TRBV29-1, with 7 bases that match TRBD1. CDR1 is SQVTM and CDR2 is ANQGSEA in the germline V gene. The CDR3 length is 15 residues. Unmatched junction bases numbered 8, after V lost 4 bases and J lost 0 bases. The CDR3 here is CSVGRQGSMNTEAFF. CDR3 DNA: TGCAGCGTTGGAAGACAGGGAAGCATGAACACTGAAGCTTTCTTT.

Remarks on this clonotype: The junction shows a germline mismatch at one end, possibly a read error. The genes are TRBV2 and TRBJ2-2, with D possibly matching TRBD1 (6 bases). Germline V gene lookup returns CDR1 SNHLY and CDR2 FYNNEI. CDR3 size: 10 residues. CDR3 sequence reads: CASSAGALFF. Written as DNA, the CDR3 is TGTGCCAGCAGTGCAGGGGCGCTGTTTTTT. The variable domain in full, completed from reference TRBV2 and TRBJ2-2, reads EPEVTQTPSHQVTQMGQEVILRCVPISNHLYFYWYRQILGQKVEFLVSFYNNEISEKSEIFDDQFSVERPDGSNFTLKIRSTKLEDSAMYFCASSAGALFFGEGSRLTVL.

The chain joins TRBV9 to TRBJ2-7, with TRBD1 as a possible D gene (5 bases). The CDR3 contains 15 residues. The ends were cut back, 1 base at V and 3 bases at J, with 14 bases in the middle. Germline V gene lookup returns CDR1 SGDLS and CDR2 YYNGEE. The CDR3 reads CASSVTQGSFYEQYF. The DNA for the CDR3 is TGTGCCAGCAGCGTAACCCAGGGCAGCTTCTACGAGCAGTACTTC.

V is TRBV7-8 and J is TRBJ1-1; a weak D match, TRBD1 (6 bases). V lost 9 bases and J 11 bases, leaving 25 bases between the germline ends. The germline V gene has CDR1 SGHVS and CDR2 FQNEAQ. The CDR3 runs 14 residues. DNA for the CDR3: TGTGCCAGTACCTCTTCAGGAGGGGGATTTTGGGCTTTCTTT. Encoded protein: CASTSSGGGFWAFF.

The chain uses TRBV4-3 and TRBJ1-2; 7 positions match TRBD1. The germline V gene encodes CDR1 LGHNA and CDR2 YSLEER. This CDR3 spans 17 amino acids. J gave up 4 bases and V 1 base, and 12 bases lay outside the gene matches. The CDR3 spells CASSQGARGQGSYGYTF. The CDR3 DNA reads TGCGCCAGCAGCCAAGGAGCGAGGGGGCAGGGGAGCTATGGCTACACCTTC.

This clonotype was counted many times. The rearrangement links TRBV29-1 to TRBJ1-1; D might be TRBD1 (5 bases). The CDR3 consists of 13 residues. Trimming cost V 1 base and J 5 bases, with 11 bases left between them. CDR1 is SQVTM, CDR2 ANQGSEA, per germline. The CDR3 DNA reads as TGCAGCGTTGAAGTCCAGGGTCGGACTGAAGCTTTCTTT. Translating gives CSVEVQGRTEAFF.

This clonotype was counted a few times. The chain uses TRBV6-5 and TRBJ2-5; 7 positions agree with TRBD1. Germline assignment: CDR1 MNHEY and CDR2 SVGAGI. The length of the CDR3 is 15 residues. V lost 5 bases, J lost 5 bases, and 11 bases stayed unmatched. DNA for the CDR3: TGTGCCAGCAGTAATTCAGGGGACAGCAGGGAGACCCAGTACTTC. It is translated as CASSNSGDSRETQYF.

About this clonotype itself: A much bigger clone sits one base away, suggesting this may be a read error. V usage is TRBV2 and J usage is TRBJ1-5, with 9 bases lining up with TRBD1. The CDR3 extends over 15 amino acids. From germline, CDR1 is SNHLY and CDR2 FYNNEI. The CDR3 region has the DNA TGTGCCGGCAGTAAAACCACAGGGGGCGTTCAGCCCCAGCATTTT. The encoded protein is CAGSKTTGGVQPQHF.

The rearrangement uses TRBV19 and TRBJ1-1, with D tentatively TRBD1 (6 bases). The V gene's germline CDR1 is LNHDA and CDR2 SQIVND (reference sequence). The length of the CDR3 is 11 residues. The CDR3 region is CIEGGWTEAFF. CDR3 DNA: TGTATTGAAGGGGGGTGGACTGAAGCTTTCTTT. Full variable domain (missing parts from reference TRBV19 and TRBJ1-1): DGGITQSPKYLFRKEGQNVTLSCEQNLNHDAMYWYRQDPGQGLRLIYYSQIVNDFQKGDIAEGYSVSREKKESFPLTVTSAQKNPTAFYLCIEGGWTEAFFGQGTRLTVV.

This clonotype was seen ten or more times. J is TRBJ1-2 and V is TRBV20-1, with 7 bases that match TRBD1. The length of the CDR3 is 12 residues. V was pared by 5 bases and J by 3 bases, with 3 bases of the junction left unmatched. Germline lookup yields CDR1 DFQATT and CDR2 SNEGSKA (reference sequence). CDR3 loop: CSAHQGDYGYTF. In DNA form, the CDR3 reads TGCAGTGCTCATCAGGGGGACTATGGCTACACCTTC.

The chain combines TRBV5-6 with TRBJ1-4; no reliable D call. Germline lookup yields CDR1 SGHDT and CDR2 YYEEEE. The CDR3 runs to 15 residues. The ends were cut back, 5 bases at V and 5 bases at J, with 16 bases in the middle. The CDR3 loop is CASRLNRVGNEKLFF. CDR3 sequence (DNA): TGTGCCAGCAGGCTAAACAGAGTAGGGAATGAAAAACTGTTTTTT.

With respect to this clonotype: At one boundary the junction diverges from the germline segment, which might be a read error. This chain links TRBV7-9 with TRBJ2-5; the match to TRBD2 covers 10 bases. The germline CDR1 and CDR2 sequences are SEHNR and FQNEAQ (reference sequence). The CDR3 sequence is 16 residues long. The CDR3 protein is CASSWGSGRARETQYF. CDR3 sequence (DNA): TGCGCCAGCAGCTGGGGGAGCGGGAGGGCCAGAGAGACCCAGTACTTC.